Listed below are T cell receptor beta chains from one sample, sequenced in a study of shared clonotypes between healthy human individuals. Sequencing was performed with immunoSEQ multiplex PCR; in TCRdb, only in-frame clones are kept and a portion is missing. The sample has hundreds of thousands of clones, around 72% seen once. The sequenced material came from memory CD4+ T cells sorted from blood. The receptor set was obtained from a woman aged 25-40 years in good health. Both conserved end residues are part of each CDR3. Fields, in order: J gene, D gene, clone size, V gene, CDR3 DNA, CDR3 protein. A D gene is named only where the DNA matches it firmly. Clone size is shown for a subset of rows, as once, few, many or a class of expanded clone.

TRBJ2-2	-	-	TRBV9	TGTGCCAGCAGTCCTATCACCGGGGAGCTGTTTTTT	CASSPITGELFF
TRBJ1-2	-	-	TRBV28	TGTGCCAGCAGTTTAGGGGGGGCGCGGGGCTACACCTTC	CASSLGGARGYTF
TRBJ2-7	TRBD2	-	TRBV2	TGTGCCAGCAGTGAATTGTCCCTAGCGGGGATCTACGAGCAGTACTTC	CASSELSLAGIYEQYF
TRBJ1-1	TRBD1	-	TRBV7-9	TGTGCCAGCAGCCACGGGACAGGGGGTAGGACTGAAGCTTTCTTT	CASSHGTGGRTEAFF
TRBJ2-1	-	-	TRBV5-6	TGTGCCAGCAGCGGAGCTACGACAGTCTCCTACAATGAGCAGTTCTTC	CASSGATTVSYNEQFF
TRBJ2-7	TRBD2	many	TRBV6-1	TGTGCCAGCATTCAACCTTCTAGCGGGTCCAACGAGCAGTACTTC	CASIQPSSGSNEQYF
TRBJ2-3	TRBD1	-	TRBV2	TGTGCCAGCAGCCGAGACAGGGGGCGCACAGATACGCAGTATTTT	CASSRDRGRTDTQYF
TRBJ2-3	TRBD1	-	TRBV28	TGTGCCAGTGGAACAGGGGGCTTTCGCACAGATACGCAGTATTTT	CASGTGGFRTDTQYF
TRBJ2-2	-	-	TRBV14	TGTGCCAGCAGCCTCCGCCGGGACAAGAACACCGGGGAGCTGTTTTTT	CASSLRRDKNTGELFF
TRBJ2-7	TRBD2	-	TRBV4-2	TGTGCCAGCAGCCAAGAGACTAGCGGGTTCTACGAGCAGTACTTC	CASSQETSGFYEQYF
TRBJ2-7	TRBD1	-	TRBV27	TGTGCCAGCAGGGGACAGGGGGCCACCTACGAGCAGTACTTC	CASRGQGATYEQYF
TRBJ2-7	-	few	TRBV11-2	TGTGCCAGCAGCTCCCGGGCCAAGACCTACGAGCAGTACTTC	CASSSRAKTYEQYF
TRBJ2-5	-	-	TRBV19	TGTGCCAGTAGGAACCCGGCGGGCCGGCAGTACTTC	CASRNPAGRQYF
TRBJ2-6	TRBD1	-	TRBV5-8	TGTGCCAGCAGCCTAGACAGGGCTGGGGCCAACGTCCTGACTTTC	CASSLDRAGANVLTF
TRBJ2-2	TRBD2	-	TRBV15	TGTGCCACCAGCAAGATTGCGGGAGGATCCGGGGAGCTGTTTTTT	CATSKIAGGSGELFF
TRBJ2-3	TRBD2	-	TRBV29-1	TGCAGCGTTGGGGCCGGGACTAGCGGGGATACGCAGTATTTT	CSVGAGTSGDTQYF
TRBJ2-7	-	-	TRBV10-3	TGTGCCATCAGTGATTCGGCATACGAGCAGTACTTC	CAISDSAYEQYF
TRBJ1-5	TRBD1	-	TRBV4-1	TGCGCCAGCAGCCAATTCGAGACAGGGCCTTATAGCAATCAGCCCCAGCATTTT	CASSQFETGPYSNQPQHF
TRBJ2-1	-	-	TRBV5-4	TGTGCCAGCAGCGCCACGTGGGGCTATGAGCAGTTCTTC	CASSATWGYEQFF
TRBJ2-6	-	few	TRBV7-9	TGTGCCAGCAGCGCCGGCTCCGGGATTTCTGGGGCCAACGTCCTGACTTTC	CASSAGSGISGANVLTF
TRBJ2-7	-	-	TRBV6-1	TGTGCCAGCAGTGATAGGGTCCACGAGCAGTACTTC	CASSDRVHEQYF
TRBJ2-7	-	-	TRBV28	TGTGCCAGCAGTTCACCCTCCGCGGGTAAAAGAGGAGAGCAGTACTTC	CASSSPSAGKRGEQYF
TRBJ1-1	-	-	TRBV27	TGTGCCAGCAGTTTTAGAGGGTACACTGAAGCTTTCTTT	CASSFRGYTEAFF
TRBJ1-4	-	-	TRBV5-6	TGTGCCAGCAGCTTGGGAGGGTTCCGGGAAAAACTGTTTTTT	CASSLGGFREKLFF
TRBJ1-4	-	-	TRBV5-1	TGCGCCAGCAGCTGGCGGGACACCTCAACGGGGGAAAAACTGTTTTTT	CASSWRDTSTGEKLFF
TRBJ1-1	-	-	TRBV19	TGTGCCAGTGAGGACACCTGGCGGAACACTGAAGCTTTCTTT	CASEDTWRNTEAFF
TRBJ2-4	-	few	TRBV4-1	TGCGCCAGCAGCCAAGATCAGGGTATATACATTCAGTACTTC	CASSQDQGIYIQYF
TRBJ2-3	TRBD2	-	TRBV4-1	TGCGCCAGCAGCCAAGATGGGTCTAGCGGTCTCGGCACAGATACGCAGTATTTT	CASSQDGSSGLGTDTQYF
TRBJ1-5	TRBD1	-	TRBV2	TGTGCCAGCAGAGCCGACAGGGGAGGGAATCAGCCCCAGCATTTT	CASRADRGGNQPQHF
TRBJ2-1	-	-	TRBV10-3	TGTGCCATCAGACAGGACTCCTACAATGAGCAGTTCTTC	CAIRQDSYNEQFF
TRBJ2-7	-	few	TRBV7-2	TGTGCCAGCAGCCGCAGACCGGAGGCGGGCTACGAGCAGTACTTC	CASSRRPEAGYEQYF
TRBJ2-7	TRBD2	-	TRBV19	TGTGCCAGTAGTATAGCCCTGACTAGCGGGAAATACGAGCAGTACTTC	CASSIALTSGKYEQYF
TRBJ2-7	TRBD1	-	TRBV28	TGTGCCAGCAGTAGAAATCAGGACAGGTACGAGCAGTACTTC	CASSRNQDRYEQYF
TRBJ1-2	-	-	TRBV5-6	TGTGCCAGCAGCTTCGGCTCGTATGGCTACACCTTC	CASSFGSYGYTF
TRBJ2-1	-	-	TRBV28	TGTGCCAGCAGTTTACTGGACAGCCGCTCCTACAATGAGCAGTTCTTC	CASSLLDSRSYNEQFF
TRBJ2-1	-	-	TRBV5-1	TGCGCCAGCAGCTTGGGGGTGTACGGCAATGAGCAGTTCTTC	CASSLGVYGNEQFF
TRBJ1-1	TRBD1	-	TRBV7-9	TGTGCCAGCAGCCAGCAGGGGGGGCAGGGCACTGAAGCTTTCTTT	CASSQQGGQGTEAFF
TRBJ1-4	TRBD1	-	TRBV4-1	TGCGCCAGCAGCCAAGAACAAGAAGGGGGCGGTGAAAAACTGTTTTTT	CASSQEQEGGGEKLFF
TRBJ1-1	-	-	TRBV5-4	TGTGCCAGCAGTCTCCGGGGTGGGTTGCCCACTGAAGCTTTCTTT	CASSLRGGLPTEAFF
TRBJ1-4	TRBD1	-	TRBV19	TGTGCCAGCACGGGACAGGGTCTTACTAATGAAAAACTGTTTTTT	CASTGQGLTNEKLFF
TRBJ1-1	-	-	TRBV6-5	TGTGCCAGCAGAAACTTCGGAAGCGGAGCTTTCTTT	CASRNFGSGAFF
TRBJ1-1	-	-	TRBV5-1	TGCGCCAGCAGCTTGACAGGGATGAGAACTGAAGCTTTCTTT	CASSLTGMRTEAFF
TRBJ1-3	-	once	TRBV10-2	TGCGCCAGCGACTCTGGAAACACCATATATTTT	CASDSGNTIYF
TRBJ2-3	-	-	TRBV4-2	TGTGCCAGCAGCCAAGAGGGCTCTGGTGGTCCAGATACGCAGTATTTT	CASSQEGSGGPDTQYF
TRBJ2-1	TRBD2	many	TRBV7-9	TGTGCCAGCAGATCGGGACTAGCGGGCCCGAGCTCCTACAATGAGCAGTTCTTC	CASRSGLAGPSSYNEQFF
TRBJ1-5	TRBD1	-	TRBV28	TGTGCCAGCAGTCCGAACACAGGCGGAGGGGGCTTGATAAGCAATCAGCCCCAGCATTTT	CASSPNTGGGGLISNQPQHF
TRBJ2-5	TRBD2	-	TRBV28	TGTGCCAGCAGTCTTCCGGGACTAGAGACCCAAGAGACCCAGTACTTC	CASSLPGLETQETQYF
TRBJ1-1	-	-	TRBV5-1	TGCGCCAGCAAGACAGGATCGAACACTGAAGCTTTCTTT	CASKTGSNTEAFF
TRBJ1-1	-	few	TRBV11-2	TGTGCCAGCAGCTTACGCGGGAACACTGAAGCTTTCTTT	CASSLRGNTEAFF
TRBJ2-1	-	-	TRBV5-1	TGCGCCAGCAGCTTGGACGCAGGGGGGAATGAGCAGTTCTTC	CASSLDAGGNEQFF